These 21 T cell receptor beta chains came from one sample sequenced in a study of T cell responses to AZD1222 COVID-19 vaccine (dated by TCRdb to 2020 to 2023). The library came from the immunoSEQ multiplex PCR assay. TCRdb holds this immuneACCESS table with in-frame rearrangements only. Some clones are missing; in checked studies, unresolved V genes explain under half, and the rest has no known cause. For this sample there are 150,000 to 200,000 clones; 87% appear just once. The ten largest clones capture around 2.9% of the sample. This sample's time point label indicates: baseline before first vaccination. The meaning of the sample's treatment or condition label: meningococcal conjugate vaccine given as trial control. The input for sequencing was peripheral blood, taken on day 0 of MenACWY control vaccination. The receptors originated from an adult in good health.

This CDR3 reads CASSQLLRNEQFF. The DNA of the CDR3 is TGTGCCAGCAGCCAACTACTACGCAATGAGCAGTTCTTC. The chain employs TRBV3-1 (or the pseudogene TRBV3-2) and TRBJ2-1, with D unresolved. The CDR3 runs 13 residues. V shed 2 bases and J shed 6 bases, with 8 bases lying between them. The germline gives CDR1 LGHDT, CDR2 YNNKEL (reference sequence).

The chain recombines TRBV19 with TRBJ2-3, with 16 bases aligning to TRBD2. CDR1 is LNHDA, CDR2 SQIVND, per germline (reference sequence). This CDR3 is built from 15 residues. The ends lost 7 bases at V and 5 bases at J; junction bases unmatched: 3. CDR3 in DNA: TGTGCCAGTACGGGACTAGCGGGGGGGAAAGATACGCAGTATTTT. It specifies CASTGLAGGKDTQYF.

The chain uses TRBV14 and TRBJ1-5; D gene ambiguous. Germline V gene data show CDR1 as SGHDN and CDR2 as FVKESK. The CDR3 has 14 residues. V lost 1 base and J 0 bases, leaving 4 bases between the germline ends. The CDR3 loop reads CASSQVLSNQPQHF. The CDR3 DNA sequence: TGTGCCAGCAGCCAAGTGCTTAGCAATCAGCCCCAGCATTTT.

The table lists this clone with a few counts. The chain links TRBV19 to TRBJ1-5; weak D call: TRBD1 (5 bases). The germline V gene has CDR1 LNHDA and CDR2 SQIVND (reference sequence). This CDR3 spans 11 amino acids. Between the trimmed V and J ends, which lost 8 bases and 6 bases, there was a span of 8 bases. The CDR3 is CASGAGQPQHF. The CDR3 DNA sequence: TGTGCCAGTGGGGCTGGTCAGCCCCAGCATTTT.

The V and J genes are TRBV29-1 and TRBJ2-2; D is ambiguous. CDR1 and CDR2 (germline): SQVTM, ANQGSEA. V shed 1 base and J shed 0 bases, with 9 bases lying between them. This CDR3 region has 15 residues. Written as DNA, the CDR3 is TGCAGCGTTGAAGCCCGATCCACGAACACCGGGGAGCTGTTTTTT. It translates to CSVEARSTNTGELFF.

The genes are TRBV2 and TRBJ1-5; D might be TRBD1 (6 bases). Germline CDR1 and CDR2: SNHLY and FYNNEI. The CDR3 sequence is 14 residues long. Trimming removed 7 bases from V and 2 bases from J, with 12 bases in between. Here the CDR3 DNA reads TGTGCCAGCACAGGGGATAGGGGCAATCAGCCCCAGCATTTT. This codes for CASTGDRGNQPQHF.

This chain links TRBV6-5 with TRBJ2-2; D gene ambiguous. The germline gives CDR1 MNHEY, CDR2 SVGAGI. The V and J ends lost 4 bases and 8 bases respectively, with 20 bases between them. CDR3 length: 16 amino acids. The CDR3 sequence: CASSSNTIHGRGELFF. The DNA of the CDR3 is TGTGCCAGCAGTTCCAACACCATTCACGGGCGGGGGGAGCTGTTTTTT.

The chain employs TRBV10-3 and TRBJ2-3; TRBD1 agrees at 8 bases. J lost 7 bases, V lost 1 base, and 13 bases had no gene match. The V gene's germline CDR1 is ENHRY and CDR2 SYGVKD. This CDR3 has 17 amino acids. CDR3 sequence (DNA): TGTGCCATCAGTGAGTGGGGGCCGACAGGGGTGGTTAATACGCAGTATTTT. Translating it yields CAISEWGPTGVVNTQYF.

The chain is built from TRBV11-2 and TRBJ2-2, with 8 nucleotides matching TRBD1. Germline V lookup: CDR1 SGHAT, CDR2 FQNNGV. V lost 3 bases and J lost 2; bases outside the gene matches: 5. CDR3 size: 16 residues. CDR3: CASSLVGQANTGELFF. CDR3 DNA sequence: TGTGCCAGCAGCTTGGTGGGACAGGCAAACACCGGGGAGCTGTTTTTT.

The V call is TRBV18, the J call TRBJ2-7; no firm D call. Germline assignment: CDR1 KGHSH and CDR2 LQKENI. The length of the CDR3 is 13 residues. Trimming stripped 3 bases from V and 5 bases from J, with 11 bases between. CDR3 amino acids: CASSPSYGDEQYF. For the CDR3, the DNA is TGTGCCAGCTCACCCTCCTATGGGGACGAGCAGTACTTC.

This clone appeared once. J is TRBJ1-1 and V is TRBV12-5; no definite D call. The CDR3 length is 13 residues. Germline lookup yields CDR1 LGHNT and CDR2 FRNRAP. The V gene lost 7 bases and the J gene lost 0 bases, with 9 bases spanning the gap. CDR3 in amino acids: CASAASLNTEAFF. For the CDR3, the DNA is TGTGCTAGTGCCGCGAGTCTGAACACTGAAGCTTTCTTT.

V is TRBV11-3 and J is TRBJ2-1; 8 bases align to TRBD2. The CDR3 runs to 16 residues. The V gene end was trimmed by 2 bases and the J gene end by 0 bases; junction bases not matched to a gene: 3. In germline, CDR1 is SGHNT, CDR2 YENEEA. The CDR3 bases are TGTGCCAGCAGCTTACGGGGGGGGAGCTCCTACAATGAGCAGTTCTTC. Translation gives CASSLRGGSSYNEQFF.

The J gene is TRBJ1-4, the V gene TRBV5-1; D is undetermined. The length of the CDR3 is 14 residues. Between the trimmed V and J ends, which lost 0 bases and 7 bases, there was a span of 10 bases. Germline assignment: CDR1 SGHRS and CDR2 YFSETQ. The CDR3 nucleotides are TGCGCCAGCAGCTTGGAAGGGATGGGTGAAAAACTGTTTTTT. Protein product: CASSLEGMGEKLFF.

This chain's CDR3 is CASSMLTGGVYGYTF. Here the CDR3 DNA reads TGTGCCAGCAGTATGCTGACAGGGGGCGTTTATGGCTACACCTTC. The J gene is TRBJ1-2, the V gene TRBV28; TRBD1 matches at 10 bases. The junction had 8 bases not matched to a gene; V was cut back by 5 bases and J by 5 bases. Looked up from germline, CDR1 is MDHEN and CDR2 is SYDVKM. This CDR3 contains 15 residues.

This chain joins TRBV12-5 and TRBJ1-2, with TRBD1 matching over 11 bases. The germline V gene encodes CDR1 LGHNT and CDR2 FRNRAP. The CDR3 loop spans 16 amino acids. J lost 8 bases, V lost 0 bases, and 8 bases had no gene match. CDR3 protein: CASGLVVDRGPGGYTF. The CDR3 DNA is TGTGCTAGTGGTTTGGTAGTGGACAGGGGGCCTGGGGGCTACACCTTC.

The chain combines TRBV29-1 with TRBJ1-6, with D possibly matching TRBD1 (5 bases). V gave up 5 bases and J gave up 3 bases, with 8 bases separating them. This CDR3 is built from 13 residues. The germline V gene has CDR1 SQVTM and CDR2 ANQGSEA. CDR3 bases: TGCAGCGTTAGGGACCTCTATAATTCACCCCTCCACTTT. It translates to CSVRDLYNSPLHF.

This clone was counted between two and nine times. DNA of the CDR3: TGTGCCAGCAGCTCGGGATCCATCCCTGAAGCTTTCTTT. Translating gives CASSSGSIPEAFF. The chain is built from TRBV5-6 and TRBJ1-1; no definite D call. The CDR3 spans 13 residues. The germline V gene has CDR1 SGHDT and CDR2 YYEEEE. Trimming pared 3 bases from V and 6 bases from J, leaving 12 bases between.

This clone occurred a few times. The chain recombines TRBV19 with TRBJ2-1; TRBD2 matches at 10 bases. V trimming: 8 bases; J trimming: 6 bases; junction bases outside the gene matches: 10. Germline V gene sequence: CDR1 LNHDA, CDR2 SQIVND (reference sequence). The CDR3 length is 15 residues. CDR3 sequence reads: CASSVAGGVANEQFF. The CDR3 nucleotides are TGTGCCAGTTCCGTAGCGGGGGGTGTAGCCAATGAGCAGTTCTTC. Looking up the rest from reference TRBV19 and TRBJ2-1 gives the full variable domain: DGGITQSPKYLFRKEGQNVTLSCEQNLNHDAMYWYRQDPGQGLRLIYYSQIVNDFQKGDIAEGYSVSREKKESFPLTVTSAQKNPTAFYLCASSVAGGVANEQFFGPGTRLTVL.

The rearrangement links TRBV5-1 to TRBJ2-3, with unresolved D. The CDR3 is 13 amino acids. Between the trimmed V and J ends, which lost 0 bases and 6 bases, there was a span of 8 bases. Germline V gene data show CDR1 as SGHRS and CDR2 as YFSETQ. The CDR3 region is CASSLAASDTQYF. In DNA form, the CDR3 reads TGCGCCAGCAGCTTGGCAGCGTCGGATACGCAGTATTTT.

Only one count was recorded for this clone. Here the CDR3 reads CASTAEGLRNQPQHF. The CDR3 nucleotides are TGTGCCAGCACCGCGGAGGGATTACGGAATCAGCCCCAGCATTTT. The chain has TRBV2 and TRBJ1-5; no firm D call. V lost 7 bases and J 4 bases, leaving 17 bases between the germline ends. The CDR3 consists of 15 residues. Germline values: CDR1 SNHLY, CDR2 FYNNEI.

The chain uses TRBV6-5 and TRBJ1-3; no definite D call. The CDR3 has 15 amino acids. The germline gives CDR1 MNHEY, CDR2 SVGAGI. V lost 6 bases and J 2 bases, leaving 14 bases between the germline ends. The CDR3 is CASSLSRVAGNTIYF. CDR3 in DNA: TGTGCCAGCAGCCTCTCTCGGGTCGCTGGAAACACCATATATTTT.